These 10 T cell receptor beta chains were all obtained from the same sample, sequenced in a study of blood T cells in healthy people across ages. Primers used in a second PCR of roughly 7 to 12 cycles were a sample-barcoded 5' primer and a J-beta primer mix. TCRdb re-called the 5' RACE reads through MiXCR, storing one row per CDR3 protein. Found here are over 1,500,000 distinct CDR3 sequences, roughly 43% of them singletons; the top ten hold around 23%. The sample was blood. All receptors come from a human donor in good health.

The chain has TRBV7-2 and TRBJ2-2; possibly TRBD1 or TRBD2 for D (5 bases each). Germline V CDR1 and CDR2: SGHTA, FQGNSA. Trimming removed 5 bases from V and 2 bases from J, with 15 bases in between. The CDR3 runs 16 residues. The CDR3 spells CASSTTGRGNTGELFF. The CDR3, as DNA: TGTGCCAGCAGCACCACGGGACGGGGCAACACCGGGGAGCTGTTTTTT.

The V and J genes are TRBV12-5 and TRBJ2-5; D is unclear. V was clipped by 6 bases and J by 5 bases, with 16 bases between them. The CDR3 is 14 residues long. In germline, CDR1 is LGHNT, CDR2 FRNRAP. Here the CDR3 reads CASGVVRLRETQYF. Here the CDR3 DNA reads TGTGCTAGTGGGGTCGTACGGCTGAGGGAGACCCAGTACTTC.

This chain links TRBV20-1 with TRBJ2-7, with TRBD2 matching over 8 bases. Germline assignment: CDR1 DFQATT and CDR2 SNEGSKA (reference sequence). The trim removed 3 bases at V and 6 bases at J, leaving 13 bases unmatched. The CDR3 has 15 residues. CDR3 DNA sequence: TGCAGTGCTAGGGGGCGGGGGGCACCCTTACCCGAGCAGTACTTC. This translates into CSARGRGAPLPEQYF.

The chain combines TRBV7-2 with TRBJ1-4; D may be TRBD1 (5 bases). CDR3 size: 14 residues. V lost 4 bases to trimming and J lost 10 bases, with 16 bases between them. Per germline, CDR1 SGHTA and CDR2 FQGNSA. The CDR3 sequence: CASSSPNTGGKLFF. Here the CDR3 DNA reads TGTGCCAGCAGCTCCCCCAATACTGGGGGAAAACTGTTTTTT.

This clonotype showed up just a few times. This rearrangement joins TRBV5-1 to TRBJ2-3; D unresolved. V dropped 2 bases and J dropped 3 bases, with 13 bases sitting between them. The CDR3 spans 15 residues. Germline lookup yields CDR1 SGHRS and CDR2 YFSETQ. DNA of the CDR3: TGCGCCAGCAGCTTAATATCGTCCGAAACAGATACGCAGTATTTT. Translating it yields CASSLISSETDTQYF. The whole variable domain, remainder taken from reference TRBV5-1 and TRBJ2-3, is KAGVTQTPRYLIKTRGQQVTLSCSPISGHRSVSWYQQTPGQGLQFLFEYFSETQRNKGNFPGRFSGRQFSNSRSEMNVSTLELGDSALYLCASSLISSETDTQYFGPGTRLTVL.

This clonotype was detected once. V and J are TRBV30 and TRBJ1-2; D call uncertain. V lost 0 bases and J lost 8, with 10 bases in between. The germline gives CDR1 GTSNPN, CDR2 SVGIG (reference sequence). The CDR3 has 12 residues. The CDR3 nucleotides read TGTGCCTGGAGTGTGAGGGAGGAAGGCTACACCTTC. This encodes CAWSVREEGYTF.

This clonotype was detected a few times. The V gene is TRBV5-1, the J gene TRBJ1-1; 7 bases align to TRBD1. The length of the CDR3 is 16 residues. V shed 4 bases and J 0 bases; nucleotides not matched to a gene: 9. Germline assignment: CDR1 SGHRS and CDR2 YFSETQ. The CDR3 DNA follows: TGCGCCAGCAGCCCAGGGGACAGCCTTCTGAACACTGAAGCTTTCTTT. Amino acids: CASSPGDSLLNTEAFF.

The chain carries TRBV2 and TRBJ1-4; a weak D match, TRBD1 (6 bases). The germline gives CDR1 SNHLY, CDR2 FYNNEI. CDR3 length: 13 amino acids. V lost 3 bases and J lost 8, with 10 bases in between. The CDR3, as DNA: TGTGCCAGCAGTGAGAGGACAGAGGAAAAACTGTTTTTT. This sequence encodes CASSERTEEKLFF.

The chain combines TRBV7-2 with TRBJ2-4, with 10 positions matching TRBD2. The end of the DNA aligns better with TRBJ2-7, so the J call may be wrong. Germline V gene sequence: CDR1 SGHTA, CDR2 FQGNSA. CDR3 length equals 14 residues. The CDR3 sequence: CASSSAGGMYEQYF. The CDR3, as DNA: TGTGCCAGCAGTTCAGCGGGGGGGATGTACGAGCAGTACTTC.

This clonotype has just a few counts. The chain has TRBV11-3 and TRBJ2-4; no clear D. V lost 1 base and J 1 base, leaving 5 bases between the germline ends. The length of the CDR3 is 14 residues. Germline V lookup: CDR1 SGHNT, CDR2 YENEEA. The CDR3 loop reads CASSLVGAKNIQYF. The DNA for the CDR3 is TGTGCCAGCAGCTTAGTGGGCGCCAAAAACATTCAGTACTTC.